The clone carrying this T cell receptor (beta chain) was counted only a few times. The CDR3 covers 13 residues. CDR1 is ENHRY and CDR2 is SYGVKD in the germline V gene. V lost 3 bases, J lost 6 bases, and 11 bases lay in between. This entry comes from a study of blood T cell repertoires in COVID-19. About the research overall: Sites across the United States, Italy and Spain contributed samples from acute and convalescent COVID-19.

Profiling relied on immunoSEQ multiplex PCR, and the TCRdb table lists in-frame clones only, not all of them. The sample has hundreds of thousands of clones; just under 85% are singletons. This chain uses TRBV10-3 with TRBJ1-1; D possibly corresponds to TRBD1 (6 bases). The sequence was obtained from a woman aged 80 or older with acute or convalescent COVID-19. Sequencing used peripheral blood. The CDR3 sequence: CAISDRGDSEAFF. In DNA, the CDR3 is TGTGCCATCAGTGACAGGGGAGATTCTGAAGCTTTCTTT.